This entry lists 12 T cell receptor beta chains sequenced from one sample in a study of blood T cell repertoires in COVID-19. Sequenced by immunoSEQ multiplex PCR; TCRdb stores in-frame clones only, minus some. The sample holds over 4,500 clones, roughly two thirds seen once. Sequencing was performed on peripheral blood. The receptor source for this set is a human donor in a cohort sampled during active COVID-19.

J is TRBJ2-1 and V is TRBV9; a weak D match, TRBD1 (5 bases). The germline V gene has CDR1 SGDLS and CDR2 YYNGEE. The CDR3 runs 13 residues. Trimming took off 5 bases at V and 7 bases at J, with 13 bases between the two ends. The CDR3 region is CASRGYRTNEQFF. CDR3 DNA: TGTGCCAGCAGAGGATACAGGACAAATGAGCAGTTCTTC.

The rearrangement joins TRBV6-6 to TRBJ1-6; D call uncertain. Germline lookup yields CDR1 MNHNY and CDR2 SVGAGI (reference sequence). This CDR3 spans 16 amino acids. Trimming took off 0 bases at V and 8 bases at J, with 14 bases between the two ends. Here the CDR3 reads CASSYSKGGEDSPLHF. The CDR3 nucleotides are TGTGCCAGCAGTTACTCTAAGGGCGGGGAGGATTCACCCCTCCACTTT.

Only a few counts were recorded for this clone. The rearrangement links TRBV14 to TRBJ1-1; D ambiguous. The CDR3 is 12 residues long. The germline gives CDR1 SGHDN, CDR2 FVKESK. The V gene lost 1 base and the J gene lost 10 bases, with 10 bases spanning the gap. The CDR3 is CASSQAGPPAFF. In DNA form, the CDR3 reads TGTGCCAGCAGCCAAGCCGGTCCCCCAGCTTTCTTT. The full variable domain, rest sourced from reference TRBV14 and TRBJ1-1, is EAGVTQFPSHSVIEKGQTVTLRCDPISGHDNLYWYRRVMGKEIKFLLHFVKESKQDESGMPNNRFLAERTGGTYSTLKVQPAELEDSGVYFCASSQAGPPAFFGQGTRLTVV.

This clone was counted a few times. V and J are TRBV23-1 and TRBJ2-3; a possible D gene is TRBD2 (5 bases). TRBV23-1 is an open reading frame whose function is uncertain. The germline V and J ends were trimmed by 5 bases and 3 bases, with 12 bases remaining between them. CDR3 length: 14 residues. CDR3 amino acids: CASSDSRRTDTQYF. In DNA, the CDR3 is TGCGCCAGCAGTGATAGTAGGAGGACAGATACGCAGTATTTT.

This clone was seen a handful of times. This rearrangement joins TRBV11-2 to TRBJ2-5; 10 bases align to TRBD1. The junction had 3 bases not matched to a gene; V was cut back by 4 bases and J by 4 bases. From germline, CDR1 is SGHAT and CDR2 FQNNGV. The CDR3 totals 14 residues. The CDR3 loop is CASSSGTGAETQYF. In DNA, the CDR3 is TGTGCCAGCAGCTCAGGGACAGGGGCAGAGACCCAGTACTTC. Drawing the rest from reference TRBV11-2 and TRBJ2-5, the complete variable domain is EAGVAQSPRYKIIEKRQSVAFWCNPISGHATLYWYQQILGQGPKLLIQFQNNGVVDDSQLPKDRFSAERLKGVDSTLKIQPAKLEDSAVYLCASSSGTGAETQYFGPGTRLLVL.

V gene TRBV10-3 combines with J gene TRBJ1-2; TRBD1 might be the D (6 bases). This CDR3 comprises 12 residues. The V end lost 4 bases, the J end lost 5 bases, and 8 bases lay between the germline ends. In germline, CDR1 is ENHRY, CDR2 SYGVKD. The CDR3: CAISGTDYGYTF. DNA for the CDR3: TGTGCCATCAGTGGGACAGATTATGGCTACACCTTC.

The chain links TRBV28 to TRBJ1-2; tentatively, D is TRBD1 (6 bases). Germline V lookup: CDR1 MDHEN, CDR2 SYDVKM. CDR3 length: 15 amino acids. The V end was cut by 2 bases, the J end by 4 bases, with 14 bases between. CDR3 protein: CASSLTRAGAYGYTF. The CDR3 DNA reads TGTGCCAGCAGTTTAACCCGGGCAGGGGCCTATGGCTACACCTTC.

V is TRBV9 and J is TRBJ2-3; TRBD2 might be the D (5 bases). Trimming took off 1 base at V and 4 bases at J, with 13 bases between the two ends. The CDR3 is 15 residues long. CDR1 and CDR2 from the germline V gene are SGDLS and YYNGEE. The CDR3: CASSVWMTGADTQYF. Here the CDR3 DNA reads TGTGCCAGCAGCGTATGGATGACCGGGGCAGATACGCAGTATTTT. Based on the CDR3 plus reference TRBV9 and TRBJ2-3, the full variable domain is DSGVTQTPKHLITATGQRVTLRCSPRSGDLSVYWYQQSLDQGLQFLIQYYNGEERAKGNILERFSAQQFPDLHSELNLSSLELGDSALYFCASSVWMTGADTQYFGPGTRLTVL.

J is TRBJ2-7 and V is TRBV18, with 10 bases matching TRBD2. The J segment lost 5 bases and the V segment lost 2 bases, leaving 3 bases of the junction unmatched. The V gene's germline CDR1 is KGHSH and CDR2 LQKENI. This CDR3 region has 14 residues. Here the CDR3 DNA reads TGTGCCAGCTCACCAAGCGGGGGGGCCCACGAGCAGTACTTC. Amino acids: CASSPSGGAHEQYF.

There are a few counts of this clone. The rearrangement uses TRBV7-2 and TRBJ2-7, with D hard to call. The V and J ends lost 4 bases and 6 bases respectively, with 10 bases between them. CDR3 length: 12 residues. Germline V CDR1 and CDR2: SGHTA, FQGNSA. The CDR3 reads CASSSRSSEQYF. The CDR3 bases are TGTGCCAGCAGCTCCCGATCTAGCGAGCAGTACTTC.

V usage is TRBV7-2 and J usage is TRBJ2-7; 8 bases match TRBD1. The germline V gene has CDR1 SGHTA and CDR2 FQGNSA. Trimming cost V 5 bases and J 0 bases; bases outside gene matches: 6. The CDR3 totals 15 residues. CDR3 sequence (DNA): TGTGCCAGCAGCCCCTGGACAGGGAGCTCCTACGAGCAGTACTTC. Translation gives CASSPWTGSSYEQYF.

The chain is built from TRBV5-1 and TRBJ2-7, with 9 positions matching TRBD1. The CDR3 covers 14 residues. Germline V lookup: CDR1 SGHRS, CDR2 YFSETQ. V trimming: 3 bases; J trimming: 2 bases; junction bases outside the gene matches: 3. CDR3 residues: CASSSGTGPYEQYF. The CDR3 DNA sequence: TGCGCCAGCAGCTCCGGGACAGGGCCCTACGAGCAGTACTTC.